Shown below are 5 T cell receptor beta chains from a single sample sequenced in a study of regulatory T cells in long-lasting Graves disease. CDR3 regions were amplified by Arm-PCR using iRepertoire HTBI primers to build TCR beta libraries. One entry per CDR3 protein results from TCRdb running MiXCR on the multiplex PCR reads. The profile covers over 350,000 distinct CDR3 sequences, with approximately 16% appearing a single time and about 8% taken by the ten largest. The time point denotes: newly diagnosed GD, antithyroid drugs for less than 3 months. The TCR library was prepared using RNA isolated from PBMCs. These sequences were also reported in another study, on T cells in Graves' hyperthyroidism and ophthalmopathy.

This specimen was peripheral blood mononuclear cells (PBMCs), taken at new diagnosis, from a patient treated with antithyroid drugs. The receptors here all came from a woman in her thirties or forties with Graves disease.

This clonotype was observed many times. The rearrangement uses TRBV29-1 and TRBJ1-1, with TRBD1 matching over 12 bases. There are 13 residues in the CDR3. The germline V gene has CDR1 SQVTM and CDR2 ANQGSEA. The V gene end was trimmed by 7 bases and the J gene end by 4 bases; junction bases not matched to a gene: 4. The CDR3 coding sequence is TGCAGCGGACGGGACAGGGGGCTCACTGAAGCTTTCTTT. Its protein is CSGRDRGLTEAFF.

In its sample, this clonotype was seen many times. V is TRBV28 and J is TRBJ2-1; 10 bases fit TRBD1. The germline CDR1 and CDR2 sequences are MDHEN and SYDVKM. There are 19 residues in the CDR3. V shed 4 bases, J shed 2 bases, and the junction held 14 bases outside the gene matches. The CDR3, as DNA: TGTGCCAGCAGTTCCGGGACAGGGGTTATCGGGTCTACCTACAATGAGCAGTTCTTC. Translated, it gives CASSSGTGVIGSTYNEQFF.

The chain uses TRBV6-2 or TRBV6-3 and TRBJ2-1; TRBD2 matches 7 bases. Trimming took 8 bases from V and 5 from J; bases not matched to a gene: 18. Germline CDR1 is MNHEY and CDR2 is SVGEGT. The CDR3 is 17 amino acids. Written as DNA, the CDR3 is TGTGCCAGCCGAGAGAGATTGGGGGGGGACTTCAACAATGAGCAGTTCTTC. It translates to CASRERLGGDFNNEQFF.

This clonotype was counted ten times or more. This chain joins TRBV4-1 and TRBJ2-1; D is undetermined. CDR1 and CDR2 from the germline V gene are MGHRA and YSYEKL. This CDR3 is 12 amino acids long. V lost 2 bases and J lost 6, with 5 bases in between. The CDR3 spells CASSQPGNEQFF. The CDR3 coding sequence is TGCGCCAGCAGCCAACCCGGCAATGAGCAGTTCTTC.

In the case of this clonotype: This sequence may be a read error, since a much larger clone differs from it by one base. As the CDR3 is not closed by the conserved phenylalanine or tryptophan, this likely results from a read error. The rearrangement links TRBV5-1 to TRBJ2-1, with a weak D call TRBD2 (6 bases). Trimming took off 4 bases at V and 3 bases at J, with 11 bases between the two ends. The CDR3 spans 14 residues. Germline-derived CDR1 and CDR2 are SGHRS and YFSETQ. The CDR3 reads CASSQEGRYNEQFV. CDR3 bases: TGCGCCAGCAGCCAGGAGGGCCGCTACAATGAGCAGTTCGTC.